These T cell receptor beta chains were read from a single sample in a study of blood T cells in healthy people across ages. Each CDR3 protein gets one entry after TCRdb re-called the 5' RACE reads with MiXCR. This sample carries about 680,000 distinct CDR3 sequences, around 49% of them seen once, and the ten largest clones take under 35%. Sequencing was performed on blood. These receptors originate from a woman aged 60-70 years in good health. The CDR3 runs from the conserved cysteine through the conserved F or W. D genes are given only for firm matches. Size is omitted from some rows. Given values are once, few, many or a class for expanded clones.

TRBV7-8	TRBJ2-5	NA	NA	TGTGCCAGCTCTATTGGGACCCAGTACTTC	CASSIGTQYF
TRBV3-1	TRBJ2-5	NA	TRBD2	TGTGCCAGCAGCCAAGCCCGGGCGACTAGCGGGAGGGCCCGGGAGCAGTACTTC	CASSQARATSGRAREQYF
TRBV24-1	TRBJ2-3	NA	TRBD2	TGTGCCACCAGTGACGAGACTAGCGCAACAGATACGCAGTATTTT	CATSDETSATDTQYF
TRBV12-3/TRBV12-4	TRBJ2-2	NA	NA	TGTGCCAGCAGTCCCGACACGAACACCGGGGAGCTGTTTTTT	CASSPDTNTGELFF
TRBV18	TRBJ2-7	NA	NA	TGTGCCAGCTCACAAGACGGCTCCTACGAGCAGTACTTC	CASSQDGSYEQYF
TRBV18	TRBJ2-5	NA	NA	TGTGCCAGCTCACAACTCGGGGGACAAGAGACCCAGTACTTC	CASSQLGGQETQYF
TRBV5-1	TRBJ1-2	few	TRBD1	TGCGCCAGCAGCGGGGACAGACCAAACTATGGCTACACCTTC	CASSGDRPNYGYTF
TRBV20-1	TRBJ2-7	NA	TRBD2	TGCAGTGCTAGAGATTGGACGGGAGGGACTAGCGGGAGGACCGTCCACGAGCAGTACTTC	CSARDWTGGTSGRTVHEQYF
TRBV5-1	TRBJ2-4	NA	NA	TGCGCCAGCAGCTTGAGGACTCGTAACATTCAGTACTTC	CASSLRTRNIQYF
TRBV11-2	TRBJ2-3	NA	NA	TGTGCCAGCGGCTTAGATGGAACCCTTATAGATACGCAGTATTTT	CASGLDGTLIDTQYF
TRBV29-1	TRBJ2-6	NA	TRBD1	TGCAGCGTTCCACAGGGGTCTGGGGCCAACGTCCTGACTTTC	CSVPQGSGANVLTF
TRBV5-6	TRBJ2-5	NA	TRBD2	TGTGCCAGCAGCTTCCCTTTAAAGACTAGCGAAGAGACCCAGTACTTC	CASSFPLKTSEETQYF
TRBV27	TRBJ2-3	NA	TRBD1	TGTGCCAGCAGTAAACAGGGGATTGCAGATACGCAGTATTTT	CASSKQGIADTQYF
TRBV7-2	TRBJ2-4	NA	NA	TGTGCCAGCAGCTTAGCTTCTAGTTCCATTCAGTACTTC	CASSLASSSIQYF
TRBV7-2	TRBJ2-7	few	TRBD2	TGTGCCAGCAGCACTACCAGAGGACTAGGGGAATACGAGCAGTACTTC	CASSTTRGLGEYEQYF
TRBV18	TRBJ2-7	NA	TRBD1	TGTGCCAGCGTACCGGGACAGAGGCGGTACGAGCAGTACTTC	CASVPGQRRYEQYF
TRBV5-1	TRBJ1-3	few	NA	TGCGCCAGCAGCTACGACGATGGAAACACCATATATTTT	CASSYDDGNTIYF
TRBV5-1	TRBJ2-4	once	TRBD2	TGCGCCAGCAGCTTGGGACTAGCGGTAAACATTCAGTACTTC	CASSLGLAVNIQYF
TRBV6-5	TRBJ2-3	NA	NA	TGTGCCAGCAGGCAGGGTGGAGCCACAGATACGCAGTATTTT	CASRQGGATDTQYF
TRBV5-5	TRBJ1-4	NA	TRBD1	TGTGCCAGCAGCTCCTGGACAGGGGGTGGGGAAAAACTGTTTTTT	CASSSWTGGGEKLFF
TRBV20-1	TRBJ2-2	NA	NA	TGCAGTGCTAGAGTTGGGGGACTTATGAACACCGGGGAGCTGTTTTTT	CSARVGGLMNTGELFF
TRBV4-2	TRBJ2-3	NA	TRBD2	TGTGCCAGCAGCCCCCATAAAGGACGGGAGGACACAGATACGCAGTATTTT	CASSPHKGREDTDTQYF
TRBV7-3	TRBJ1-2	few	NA	TGTGCCAGCAGCTTAACGGTCGGTGGCGGCTACACCTTC	CASSLTVGGGYTF
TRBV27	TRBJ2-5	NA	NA	TGTGCCAGCAGCCCCGCTATAGAGACCCAGTACTTC	CASSPAIETQYF
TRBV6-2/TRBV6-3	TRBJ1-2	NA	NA	TGTGCCAGCCACACCTTTCCTCATGGCTACACCTTC	CASHTFPHGYTF
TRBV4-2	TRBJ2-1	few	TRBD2	TGTGCCAGCAGCCAGAATCTAGCGGGATCCTACAATGAGCAGTTCTTC	CASSQNLAGSYNEQFF
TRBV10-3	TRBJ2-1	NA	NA	TGTGCCATCAGTGAGTCTAGGACTGACAATGAGCAGTTCTTC	CAISESRTDNEQFF
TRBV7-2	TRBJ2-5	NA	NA	TGTGCCAGCAGTACCGGACGGACGGGTGGGGGGACCCAGTACTTC	CASSTGRTGGGTQYF
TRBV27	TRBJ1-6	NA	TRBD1	TGTGCCAGCAGTGGGGACAGGGCTGGTTCACCCCTCCACTTT	CASSGDRAGSPLHF
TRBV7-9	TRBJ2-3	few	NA	TGTGCCAGCAGCTCCACGTTTGGCGGGCATAGCACAGATACGCAGTATTTT	CASSSTFGGHSTDTQYF
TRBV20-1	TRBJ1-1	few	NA	TGCAGTGCTAGAGATTTGAACACTGAAGCTTTCTTT	CSARDLNTEAFF
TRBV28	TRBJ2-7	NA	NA	TGTGCCAGCAGTCCCCAGCCTGGGGAGCAGTACTTC	CASSPQPGEQYF
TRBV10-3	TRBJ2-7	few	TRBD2	TGTGCCCCCCGGACAGTCCGGGAGGGGGTTCCTCCGAACTACGAGCAGTACTTC	CAPRTVREGVPPNYEQYF
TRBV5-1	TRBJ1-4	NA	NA	TGCGCCAGCAGCTTGGAAGTCTCTCAAAAACTGTTTTTT	CASSLEVSQKLFF
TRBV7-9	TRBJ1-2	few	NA	TGTGCCAGCAGCTTAGCCAGACAGTATGGCTACACCTTC	CASSLARQYGYTF
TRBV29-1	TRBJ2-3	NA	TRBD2	TGCAGCGTTGGCTGGGGGGGTGTCACAGATACGCAGTATTTT	CSVGWGGVTDTQYF
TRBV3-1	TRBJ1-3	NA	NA	TGTGCCAGCAGCCCATCTAGGGGGGGAAGTACCATATATTTT	CASSPSRGGSTIYF
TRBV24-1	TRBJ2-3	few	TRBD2	TGTGCCACCAGTGAGCCACTAGCGGGAGACACAGATACGCAGTATTTT	CATSEPLAGDTDTQYF
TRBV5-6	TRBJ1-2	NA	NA	TGTGCCAGCAGCAGTTGGTCGAGGACGGATCCAGATGGCTACACCTTC	CASSSWSRTDPDGYTF
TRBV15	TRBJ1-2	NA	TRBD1	TGTGCCACCAGCAGTTCTCTTGGGACAGTTTATGGCTACACCTTC	CATSSSLGTVYGYTF
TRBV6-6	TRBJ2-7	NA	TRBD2	TGTGCCAGCAGCGGACTAGCGGGCGGTAGCTCCTACGAGCAGTACTTC	CASSGLAGGSSYEQYF
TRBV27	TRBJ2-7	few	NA	TGTGCCAGCAGTTTATTCCGGGGGCTCAGCTCCTACGAGCAGTACTTC	CASSLFRGLSSYEQYF